A single sample gave rise to the 10 T cell receptor beta chains below, sequenced in a study of blood T cell repertoires in COVID-19. Measured with immunoSEQ multiplex PCR; TCRdb has only the in-frame clones, and not every one. The sample has approximately 180,000 clones, about 80% seen once. The sample taken for sequencing was peripheral blood. These TCRs come from a woman between 70 and 85 years old with acute or convalescent COVID-19.

The rearrangement links TRBV5-5 to TRBJ1-1; no clear D. The CDR3 sequence is 12 residues long. Germline V gene sequence: CDR1 SGHKS, CDR2 YYEKEE (reference sequence). Trimming removed 8 bases from V and 1 base from J, with 9 bases in between. The CDR3 DNA reads TGTGCCAGTCTGAGGGAGAACACTGAAGCTTTCTTT. Amino acids: CASLRENTEAFF.

The CDR3 loop is CASSPTGISGNTIYF. The DNA of the CDR3 is TGTGCCAGCAGCCCGACAGGGATCTCTGGAAACACCATATATTTT. The V call is TRBV7-2, the J call TRBJ1-3, with 7 bases that match TRBD1. Trimming at V came to 5 bases and at J to 0 bases, leaving 4 bases not matched to a gene. Per germline, CDR1 SGHTA and CDR2 FQGNSA. The CDR3 is 15 amino acids.

V is TRBV30 and J is TRBJ2-1; a possible D gene is TRBD2 (6 bases). Trimming left V 4 bases short and J 2 bases short, with 15 bases between. Germline CDR1 GTSNPN, CDR2 SVGIG (reference sequence). The CDR3 is 15 residues long. CDR3 sequence: CAWNKGLLTYNEQFF. The CDR3 DNA reads TGTGCCTGGAATAAGGGACTTCTAACCTACAATGAGCAGTTCTTC.

This clone came up a few times. The chain joins TRBV15 to TRBJ2-7, with 8 bases matching TRBD2. Unmatched junction bases numbered 6, after V lost 7 bases and J lost 1 base. Germline CDR1 is LNHNV and CDR2 is YYDKDF (reference sequence). The CDR3 sequence is 14 residues long. The CDR3 loop reads CATKPGGESYEQYF. In nucleotides, the CDR3 is TGTGCCACCAAGCCGGGGGGGGAATCCTACGAGCAGTACTTC.

This chain links TRBV6-6 with TRBJ1-2; D perhaps matches TRBD1 (6 bases). Deletions cut 6 bases from V and 5 bases from J, with 13 bases between. Germline lookup yields CDR1 MNHNY and CDR2 SVGAGI (reference sequence). CDR3 length: 13 residues. The CDR3 bases are TGTGCCAGCAGCTCAGGGGACGAGTATGGCTACACCTTC. Protein product: CASSSGDEYGYTF.

The chain recombines TRBV6-2 or TRBV6-3 with TRBJ1-2, with 9 bases fitting TRBD1. Unmatched junction bases numbered 10, after V lost 6 bases and J lost 2 bases. Germline loops: CDR1 MNHEY, CDR2 SVGEGT. CDR3 length: 16 amino acids. CDR3 DNA sequence: TGTGCCAGCAGCCTCGCCGGGACAGGGACCAACTATGGCTACACCTTC. It translates to CASSLAGTGTNYGYTF.

The DNA of the CDR3 is TGTGCCAGCAGTTTGTCTCACACTGAAGCTTTCTTT. The encoded protein is CASSLSHTEAFF. This chain uses TRBV28 with TRBJ1-1; D gene unclear. Trimming took 3 bases from V and 3 from J, leaving 5 bases between them. CDR1 MDHEN and CDR2 SYDVKM come from the germline V gene. The CDR3 is 12 residues long.

The CDR3 region has the DNA TGTGCCAGCAGCCAAGATCTGCGGGAGGGCGGGTCAGATACGCAGTATTTT. Translation gives CASSQDLREGGSDTQYF. The chain links TRBV3-1 (or the pseudogene TRBV3-2) to TRBJ2-3, with 9 bases identical to TRBD2. CDR1 is LGHDT, CDR2 YNNKEL, per germline (reference sequence). With V trimmed by 0 bases and J by 4 bases, 8 bases remained unmatched. The CDR3 runs to 17 residues.

CDR3 bases: TGTGCCAGCAGCTTAGGAATGCAGGGGGCGAGGACGGGGGATGGCTACACCTTC. Its translation is CASSLGMQGARTGDGYTF. This sequence joins TRBV11-2 and TRBJ1-2; 8 bases fit TRBD1. The germline CDR1 and CDR2 sequences are SGHAT and FQNNGV. V trimming: 1 base; J trimming: 6 bases; junction bases outside the gene matches: 16. The CDR3 extends over 18 amino acids.

The chain is built from TRBV30 and TRBJ1-5; 8 bases agree with TRBD1. Trimming took 1 base from V and 1 from J; bases not matched to a gene: 6. This CDR3 is built from 16 residues. The V gene's germline CDR1 is GTSNPN and CDR2 SVGIG (reference sequence). DNA of the CDR3: TGTGCCTGGAGTGGACAGGGGCTTGGGAGCAATCAGCCCCAGCATTTT. Amino acid sequence: CAWSGQGLGSNQPQHF. Looking up the rest from reference TRBV30 and TRBJ1-5 gives the full variable domain: SQTIHQWPATLVQPVGSPLSLECTVEGTSNPNLYWYRQAAGRGLQLLFYSVGIGQISSEVPQNLSASRPQDRQFILSSKKLLLSDSGFYLCAWSGQGLGSNQPQHFGDGTRLSIL.